This TCR beta chain is drawn from a study of early T cells in non-severe SARS-CoV-2 infection (dated by TCRdb to the early 2020s). Regarding the complete study: Because TCR sequencing was done on bulk RNA from unsorted whole blood, the alpha and beta chains could not be paired.

Measured from the cysteine to the phenylalanine, the CDR3 is 15 residues long. Kept here is only the CDR3 DNA, which spans 45 bases and is read in frame from base 1. Germline trimming amounts to 3 bases on V and 4 bases on J, with 6 as the count of junction bases outside the gene matches. The germline V gene gives CDR1 as SQVTM and CDR2 as ANQGSEA. The library relied on 5' RACE. Sequencing was carried out with a NextSeq 500. The TCR library protocol attached unique molecular identifiers to individual cDNA molecules to correct for sequencing error and PCR bias. Both TCR alpha and beta chains were sequenced, and tight co-correlation was observed between alpha and beta sequence abundances in each sample. The authors' pipeline ran thus. Decombinator V4 was used to perform V gene, J gene and CDR3 annotation of TCR sequences. Expanded TCRs were defined as changing significantly between any two time points under a Poisson model with p below 0.0001. TCR abundances were normalised to the total number of TCRs sequenced in each sample and reported as counts per million. MAIT TCRs were defined by TRAV1-2 paired with TRAJ12, TRAJ20 or TRAJ33, and iNKT TCRs by TRAV10 paired with TRAJ18. A search of VDJdb, accessed on 1 November 2021, was run for TCRs annotated to CMV, EBV and SARS-CoV-2, with TCRs annotated for multiple antigens excluded. Starting from the raw public reads, TCRdb applied fastp trimming at Q25, assembled clones with MiXCR and retained in-frame beta chains. Duplicate CDR3 protein sequences are folded into a single record with the most common DNA and genes. TCRdb assigned the V and J calls; the authors' analysis was not used. The sample table records under 140,000 distinct CDR3 sequences; roughly 13% of these occur just once. Of the sample, about 3.8% is held by the ten largest clones.

Results and caveats for the whole study, not just this receptor: VDJdb matching was skewed toward anti-spike CD8 responses and likely underestimated virus-specific expansions, missing private and CD4 specificities.

This was a case-control study nested in a cohort of healthcare workers in London, UK, who had nasopharyngeal swab PCR tests and blood samples taken every week. Healthcare workers were enrolled in the week of the UK lockdown, from 23 to 31 March 2020, and were followed every week for up to roughly 15 weeks. This clonotype appeared a few times. The antigen it recognizes is unknown. No per-base quality is available; no much larger clone lies one base away. The chain uses TRBV29-1 and TRBJ1-3; 10 junctional bases match TRBD1. The specimen comprised whole blood, sampled at baseline. This receptor was taken from an adult who was a healthcare worker with PCR-confirmed SARS-CoV-2 infection or an uninfected control (not recorded which). The CDR3 sequence is CSVEEGQGLGNTIYF. The DNA sequence is given as TGCAGCGTTGAGGAGGGACAGGGGCTCGGAAACACCATATATTTT.